This TCR beta chain is from a study of blood T cell repertoires in COVID-19. For the study at large: From the United States, Italy and Spain came samples of acute and convalescent COVID-19. Sources were T cells, B-cell-depleted T cells, or PBMCs; the material itself was cDNA or gDNA.

Original methodology: Estimation of nucleated cell counts was performed using reference gene primer amplification. Using immunoSEQ multiplex PCR, the repertoire was profiled, and TCRdb retains in-frame clones only, with some absent. The V and J calls and clone size are taken from that table; D and trimming were inferred from the DNA. The top ten hold roughly 4.5% of the sample, which has approximately 260,000 clones, roughly nine tenths seen once. The TCR originated in a woman aged 40 to 55 who had recovered from COVID-19. The specimen sequenced was peripheral blood.

The CDR3 sequence: CASSLDREDYGYTF. The CDR3 DNA follows: TGTGCCAGCAGTTTGGACAGGGAGGACTATGGCTACACCTTC. The chain combines TRBV28 with TRBJ1-2, with TRBD1 matching over 8 bases. Germline V CDR1 and CDR2: MDHEN, SYDVKM. With V trimmed by 3 bases and J by 3 bases, 3 bases remained unmatched. The CDR3 consists of 14 residues.